The sample holds a few counts of the clone carrying this TCR beta chain. Its target is not known. The CDR3 sequence is 13 residues long. Trimming cost V 4 bases and J 12 bases, with 17 bases left between them. Per the germline V gene, CDR1 is SGHNT and CDR2 is YYREEE (reference sequence). Preparing the TCRbeta library involved the use of unique molecular identifiers. TCRdb recomputed calls from the PCR reads with MiXCR, one row per CDR3 protein. The data show about 580,000 distinct CDR3 sequences, more than 20% seen once. The data stem from a study of T-cell reconstitution after alpha-beta-depleted transplantation in children. Whole-study results and caveats: Surviving recipient T cells and thymic progenitors accounted for the high day-60 TCRbeta diversity observed in some patients. Reportedly, alpha-beta T cells present about two months post-transplant originated from several hundred expanded clones of graft origin. T-cell counts and diversity at one year post-transplant came mainly from newly produced T cells.

This clonotype originated in a boy less than two years old with Wiskott-Aldrich syndrome, due to receive a stem cell transplant. The V and J genes are TRBV5-4 and TRBJ2-1; a possible D gene is TRBD2 (5 bases). The sequencing used PBMCs, collected before TCRalphabeta/CD19-depleted stem cell transplant. The chain's CDR3 is CASSKERRDLQFF. The DNA for the CDR3 is TGTGCCAGCAGCAAAGAACGCCGGGATCTGCAGTTCTTC.